This record concerns one T cell receptor beta chain sequence. As yet, its antigen is unknown. The data were taken from a study of graft-versus-host responses after intestinal transplantation. Study summary: Transplantation in recipients was multivisceral, liver-intestinal, or isolated intestinal. Notes on the study in general: Early post-transplant HvG declines tracked with peak circulating GvH clone levels. Elevated graft-versus-host to host-versus-graft clonal ratios in allografts were recorded for patients with graft-donor T cell macrochimerism. The recipient marrow held GvH clones, and some of them showed up first in ileum or blood.

V was clipped by 5 bases and J by 7 bases; unmatched bases: 18. The CDR3 loop spans 19 amino acids. The germline V gene has CDR1 SGHAT and CDR2 FQNNGV. Libraries were prepared by immunoSEQ multiplex PCR; TCRdb keeps only in-frame clonotypes and omits some of them. Seen here are about 25,000 clones, around 94% observed once, and the top ten hold 0.45% to 0.65%. The material sequenced was PBMCs, taken 156 days after intestinal transplant. This chain connects TRBV11-2 to TRBJ2-2, with 11 bases that match TRBD2. The receptor's source is a human patient who received an intestinal transplant, so some T cells may come from the graft donor. DNA for the CDR3: TGTGCCAGCAGCAAGGCTCCCACTAGCGGGAGCGGAAGAGGCGGGGAGCTGTTTTTT. The encoded protein is CASSKAPTSGSGRGGELFF.